Here is one TCR beta chain with its context. The data belong to a study of blood T cell repertoires in COVID-19. At the level of the study: Spain, Italy and the United States supplied samples that represented acute and convalescent COVID-19.

Using immunoSEQ multiplex PCR, the repertoire was profiled, and TCRdb retains in-frame clones only, with some absent. The sample has 200,000 to 250,000 clones; nearly 90% are singletons. With 4 bases removed from V and 1 base from J, the gap between germline ends came to 9 bases. The germline V gene encodes CDR1 SGDLS and CDR2 YYNGEE. This CDR3 is 13 amino acids long. The clonotype comes from a woman aged 18-35 years who had recovered from COVID-19. The V gene is TRBV9, the J gene TRBJ2-7; weak D call: TRBD2 (6 bases). Material: peripheral blood. The chain's CDR3 is CASSFGGSYEQYF. For the CDR3, the DNA is TGTGCCAGCAGCTTTGGAGGGTCCTACGAGCAGTACTTC.